This T cell receptor beta chain was documented in a study of OX40 agonist ivuxolimab in advanced cancers. Study results and limitations: The average count of expanded clones was higher among CD8+ T cells than among CD4+.

Assay used: immunoSEQ multiplex PCR; TCRdb lists only in-frame clones, some missing. This table has approximately 130,000 clones, about 93% appearing once. Exclusion of a patient followed from autoimmune disease history or systemic immunosuppression. CDR3 length: 14 amino acids. Germline assignment: CDR1 SNHLY and CDR2 FYNNEI. Trimming cost V 6 bases and J 3 bases, with 12 bases left between them. Worth noting for this clone: Its antigen is currently unknown.

The chain is built from TRBV2 and TRBJ1-5, with D possibly being TRBD1 (6 bases). This receptor was taken from an adult with an advanced solid tumor such as melanoma, head and neck, liver or kidney cancer. This specimen was CD4+ or CD8+ T cells sorted from blood, taken in a trial of the OX40 agonist ivuxolimab. CDR3 DNA: TGTGCCAGCAGCCACAGGGTTTTCAATCAGCCCCAGCATTTT. The encoded protein is CASSHRVFNQPQHF.